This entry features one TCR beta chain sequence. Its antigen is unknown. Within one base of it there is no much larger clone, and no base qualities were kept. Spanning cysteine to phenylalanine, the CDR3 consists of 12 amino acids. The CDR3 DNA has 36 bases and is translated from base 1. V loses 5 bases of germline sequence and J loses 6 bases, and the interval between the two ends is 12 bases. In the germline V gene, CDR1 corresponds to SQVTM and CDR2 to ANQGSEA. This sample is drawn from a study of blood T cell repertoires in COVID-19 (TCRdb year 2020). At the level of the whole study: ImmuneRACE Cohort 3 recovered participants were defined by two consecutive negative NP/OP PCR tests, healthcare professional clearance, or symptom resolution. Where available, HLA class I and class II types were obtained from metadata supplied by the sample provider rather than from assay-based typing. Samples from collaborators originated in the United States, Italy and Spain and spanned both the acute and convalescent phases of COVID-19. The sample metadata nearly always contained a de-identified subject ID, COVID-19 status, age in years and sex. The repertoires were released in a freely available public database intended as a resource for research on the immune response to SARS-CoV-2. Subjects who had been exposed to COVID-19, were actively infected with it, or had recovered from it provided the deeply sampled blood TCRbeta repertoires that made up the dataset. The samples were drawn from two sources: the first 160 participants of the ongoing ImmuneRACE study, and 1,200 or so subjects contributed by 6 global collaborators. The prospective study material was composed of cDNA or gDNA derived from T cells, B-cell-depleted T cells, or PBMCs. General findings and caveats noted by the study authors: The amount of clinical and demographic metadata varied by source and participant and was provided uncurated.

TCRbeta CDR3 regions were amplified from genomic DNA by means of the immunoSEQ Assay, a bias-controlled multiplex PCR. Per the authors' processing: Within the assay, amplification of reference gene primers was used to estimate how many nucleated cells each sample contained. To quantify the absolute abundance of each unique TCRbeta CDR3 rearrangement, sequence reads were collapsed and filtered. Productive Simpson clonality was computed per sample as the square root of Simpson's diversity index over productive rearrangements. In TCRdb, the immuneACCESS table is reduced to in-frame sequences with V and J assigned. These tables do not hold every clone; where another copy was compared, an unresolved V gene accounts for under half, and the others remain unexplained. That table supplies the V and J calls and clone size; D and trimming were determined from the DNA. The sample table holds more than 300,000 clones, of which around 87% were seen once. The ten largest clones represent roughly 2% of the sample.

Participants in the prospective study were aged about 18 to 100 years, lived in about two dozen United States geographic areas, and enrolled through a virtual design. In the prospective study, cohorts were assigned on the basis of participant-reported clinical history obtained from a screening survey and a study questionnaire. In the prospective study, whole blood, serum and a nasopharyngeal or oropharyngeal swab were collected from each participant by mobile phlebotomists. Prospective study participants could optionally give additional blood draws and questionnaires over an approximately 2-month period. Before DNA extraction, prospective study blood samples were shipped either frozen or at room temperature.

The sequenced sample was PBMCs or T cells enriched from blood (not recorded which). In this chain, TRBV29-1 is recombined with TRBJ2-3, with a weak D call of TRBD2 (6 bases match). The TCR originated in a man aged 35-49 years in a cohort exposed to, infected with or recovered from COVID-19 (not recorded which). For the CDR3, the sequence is CSVLAAHDTQYF. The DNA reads TGCAGCGTTTTAGCGGCTCACGATACGCAGTATTTT.